This paragraph reports one T cell receptor beta chain. Produced via immunoSEQ multiplex PCR; TCRdb's table is partial and in-frame only. The table records hundreds of thousands of clones, 75% to 85% of them present only once. This sample was taken from a study of shared clonotypes between healthy human individuals. The sequence came from a woman in her thirties or forties in good health. Some clones in this sample may be carry-over from other donors' samples. The sample taken for sequencing was PBMCs.

CDR3 amino acids: CASSLARNRAYNEQFF. CDR3 DNA: TGTGCCAGCAGCTTGGCGCGAAACAGAGCCTACAATGAGCAGTTCTTC. The V call is TRBV5-6, the J call TRBJ2-1; D not certain. The germline gives CDR1 SGHDT, CDR2 YYEEEE. The CDR3 has 16 amino acids. The germline V and J ends were trimmed by 0 bases and 2 bases, with 12 bases remaining between them.